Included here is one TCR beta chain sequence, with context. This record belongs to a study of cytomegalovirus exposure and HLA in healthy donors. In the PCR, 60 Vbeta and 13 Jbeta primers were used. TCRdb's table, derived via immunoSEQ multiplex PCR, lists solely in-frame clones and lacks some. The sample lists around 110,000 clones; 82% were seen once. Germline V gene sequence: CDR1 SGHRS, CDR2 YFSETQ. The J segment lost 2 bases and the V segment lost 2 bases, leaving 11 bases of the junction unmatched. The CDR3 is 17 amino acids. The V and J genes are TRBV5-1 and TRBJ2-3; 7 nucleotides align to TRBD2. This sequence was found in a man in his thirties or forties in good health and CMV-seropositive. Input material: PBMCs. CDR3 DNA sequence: TGCGCCAGCAGCTTATCCGCAGCGGGGAGTTTCACAGATACGCAGTATTTT. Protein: CASSLSAAGSFTDTQYF.